These T cell receptor beta chains were read from a single sample in a study of blood T cell repertoires in COVID-19. TCRdb's copy holds only in-frame clones and misses some; the assay was immunoSEQ multiplex PCR. The sample lists approximately 260,000 clones, about 80% seen once, with around 3.6% in the top ten. The sample taken for sequencing was PBMCs or T cells enriched from blood (not recorded which). These receptors originate from a man aged 50 or older who had recovered from COVID-19. CDR3s include the opening cysteine and the closing phenylalanine or tryptophan. The D gene is left open where the match is weak. Expanded clones are given a class, and other clones once, few, many or no size at all.

CDR3 length: 17; clone size: NA; J gene: TRBJ2-5; D gene: TRBD2; V gene: TRBV18; CDR3 DNA: TGTGCCAGCTCACCGTACCCTACTAGCGGCGTTGGGGAGACCCAGTACTTC; CDR3 protein: CASSPYPTSGVGETQYF
CDR3 length: 11; clone size: NA; J gene: TRBJ2-5; D gene: NA; V gene: TRBV7-2; CDR3 DNA: TGTGCCAGCAGCTTACAGGAGACCCAGTACTTC; CDR3 protein: CASSLQETQYF
CDR3 length: 14; clone size: NA; J gene: TRBJ2-1; D gene: NA; V gene: TRBV4-3; CDR3 DNA: TGCGCCAGCAGCCAAGGAGGGAGCTATCCCGAGCAGTTCTTC; CDR3 protein: CASSQGGSYPEQFF
CDR3 length: 14; clone size: NA; J gene: TRBJ1-3; D gene: NA; V gene: TRBV28; CDR3 DNA: TGTGCCAGCAGCTATCCAAGTACTGGAAACACCATATATTTT; CDR3 protein: CASSYPSTGNTIYF
CDR3 length: 13; clone size: NA; J gene: TRBJ1-1; D gene: NA; V gene: TRBV2; CDR3 DNA: TGTGCCAGCAGTTTTGGAGCACTAGGGGAAGCTTTCTTT; CDR3 protein: CASSFGALGEAFF
CDR3 length: 15; clone size: NA; J gene: TRBJ2-3; D gene: NA; V gene: TRBV10-3; CDR3 DNA: TGTGCCATCAGTGAGGGGGCGGTGGACACAGATACGCAGTATTTT; CDR3 protein: CAISEGAVDTDTQYF
CDR3 length: 12; clone size: NA; J gene: TRBJ1-4; D gene: NA; V gene: TRBV28; CDR3 DNA: TGTGCCAGCAGCCTACCTAGTGGCGAACTGTTTTTT; CDR3 protein: CASSLPSGELFF
CDR3 length: 16; clone size: NA; J gene: TRBJ2-2; D gene: TRBD2; V gene: TRBV4-1; CDR3 DNA: TGCGCCAGCAGCCAAGTTGAGCGGGGGGGCGGCGGGGAGCTGTTTTTT; CDR3 protein: CASSQVERGGGGELFF
CDR3 length: 15; clone size: NA; J gene: TRBJ1-1; D gene: NA; V gene: TRBV25-1; CDR3 DNA: TGTGCCAGCAGTGAAGGCCTCATTATGAACACTGAAGCTTTCTTT; CDR3 protein: CASSEGLIMNTEAFF
CDR3 length: 14; clone size: NA; J gene: TRBJ1-1; D gene: NA; V gene: TRBV5-1; CDR3 DNA: TGCGCCAGCAGCTTCCAGGGGTCTAACACTGAAGCTTTCTTT; CDR3 protein: CASSFQGSNTEAFF
CDR3 length: 15; clone size: NA; J gene: TRBJ1-2; D gene: TRBD1; V gene: TRBV28; CDR3 DNA: TGTGCCAGCAGTCCCGGGGACAGACTTAACTATGGCTACACCTTC; CDR3 protein: CASSPGDRLNYGYTF
CDR3 length: 14; clone size: NA; J gene: TRBJ2-7; D gene: NA; V gene: TRBV7-9; CDR3 DNA: TGTGCCAGCAGCTTAGGGGGCACGGGAGTCGAGCAGTACTTC; CDR3 protein: CASSLGGTGVEQYF
CDR3 length: 15; clone size: NA; J gene: TRBJ2-4; D gene: TRBD1; V gene: TRBV15; CDR3 DNA: TGTGCCACCAGCAGAGGGACAGGGGCGCTCAACATTCAGTACTTC; CDR3 protein: CATSRGTGALNIQYF
CDR3 length: 15; clone size: NA; J gene: TRBJ2-5; D gene: TRBD2; V gene: TRBV7-3; CDR3 DNA: TGTGCCAGCAGCTTAACTAGCGGGGGCCGCGAGACCCAGTACTTC; CDR3 protein: CASSLTSGGRETQYF
CDR3 length: 13; clone size: NA; J gene: TRBJ1-5; D gene: NA; V gene: TRBV10-3; CDR3 DNA: TGTGCCATCAGAGTAGACAGAGATCAGCCCCAGCATTTT; CDR3 protein: CAIRVDRDQPQHF
CDR3 length: 15; clone size: NA; J gene: TRBJ2-2; D gene: NA; V gene: TRBV27; CDR3 DNA: TGTGCCAGCAGTCAGCCCTGGACAGACACCGGGGAGCTGTTTTTT; CDR3 protein: CASSQPWTDTGELFF
CDR3 length: 15; clone size: NA; J gene: TRBJ1-3; D gene: NA; V gene: TRBV4-1; CDR3 DNA: TGCGCCAGCAGCCAAGACAGGGACTCTGGAAACACCATATATTTT; CDR3 protein: CASSQDRDSGNTIYF
CDR3 length: 16; clone size: few; J gene: TRBJ1-6; D gene: NA; V gene: TRBV14; CDR3 DNA: TGTGCCAGCAGCCACCGCGTAGGGAGCGGAAATTCACCCCTCCACTTT; CDR3 protein: CASSHRVGSGNSPLHF
CDR3 length: 13; clone size: NA; J gene: TRBJ2-1; D gene: NA; V gene: TRBV11-3; CDR3 DNA: TGTGCCAGCAGCTTAGTCGCAGGTCGGGGGCAGTTCTTC; CDR3 protein: CASSLVAGRGQFF
CDR3 length: 17; clone size: NA; J gene: TRBJ1-6; D gene: NA; V gene: TRBV7-9; CDR3 DNA: TGTGCCAGCAACCCCCTCCGCCTCAGGGAGGAGAATTCACCCCTCCACTTT; CDR3 protein: CASNPLRLREENSPLHF
CDR3 length: 14; clone size: once; J gene: TRBJ1-2; D gene: NA; V gene: TRBV5-1; CDR3 DNA: TGCGCCAGCAGCTACTACGCTAACAGGCAGGGCTACACCTTC; CDR3 protein: CASSYYANRQGYTF
CDR3 length: 14; clone size: NA; J gene: TRBJ1-4; D gene: TRBD1; V gene: TRBV19; CDR3 DNA: TGTGCCAGTAGCGTTGGACAGGGTAGGGAAAAACTGTTTTTT; CDR3 protein: CASSVGQGREKLFF
CDR3 length: 13; clone size: NA; J gene: TRBJ1-5; D gene: TRBD1; V gene: TRBV28; CDR3 DNA: TGTGCCAGCGGGGACAGCCTGGTGGGGCCCCAGCATTTT; CDR3 protein: CASGDSLVGPQHF
CDR3 length: 15; clone size: NA; J gene: TRBJ2-3; D gene: NA; V gene: TRBV20-1; CDR3 DNA: TGCAGTGCTAGTGACGGGGGAGGAGGCACAGATACGCAGTATTTT; CDR3 protein: CSASDGGGGTDTQYF
CDR3 length: 14; clone size: once; J gene: TRBJ2-5; D gene: NA; V gene: TRBV28; CDR3 DNA: TGTGCCAGCAGTTTGGCAGGGGTTGGGGAGACCCAGTACTTC; CDR3 protein: CASSLAGVGETQYF
CDR3 length: 15; clone size: NA; J gene: TRBJ2-7; D gene: TRBD2; V gene: TRBV6-5; CDR3 DNA: TGTGCCAGCACGCCCCTAGCGGGGGTTCCGGGCGAGCAGTACTTC; CDR3 protein: CASTPLAGVPGEQYF
CDR3 length: 14; clone size: NA; J gene: TRBJ1-4; D gene: NA; V gene: TRBV7-6; CDR3 DNA: TGTGCCAGCAGCCCTGAGGGGGTTAATGAAAAACTGTTTTTT; CDR3 protein: CASSPEGVNEKLFF
CDR3 length: 15; clone size: NA; J gene: TRBJ1-5; D gene: NA; V gene: TRBV7-9; CDR3 DNA: TGTGCCAGCACCACTGAGGGGGACAGCAATCAGCCCCAGCATTTT; CDR3 protein: CASTTEGDSNQPQHF
CDR3 length: 19; clone size: NA; J gene: TRBJ1-5; D gene: TRBD1; V gene: TRBV3-1/TRBV3-2; CDR3 DNA: TGTGCCAGCAGCCAAGATAGGACAGGGCCGTTACAATCCAATCAGCCCCAGCATTTT; CDR3 protein: CASSQDRTGPLQSNQPQHF
CDR3 length: 15; clone size: NA; J gene: TRBJ2-1; D gene: NA; V gene: TRBV7-9; CDR3 DNA: TGTGCCAGCAGCTTAATTCGGTCAGGGATGAATGAGCAGTTCTTC; CDR3 protein: CASSLIRSGMNEQFF
CDR3 length: 16; clone size: NA; J gene: TRBJ2-3; D gene: NA; V gene: TRBV9; CDR3 DNA: TGTGCCAGCAGCGTAGGAGCTGGGGCTGGTGGAGATACGCAGTATTTT; CDR3 protein: CASSVGAGAGGDTQYF
CDR3 length: 14; clone size: NA; J gene: TRBJ1-5; D gene: NA; V gene: TRBV2; CDR3 DNA: TGTGCCAGCAGTGAATCGGGATTCAATCAGCCCCAGCATTTT; CDR3 protein: CASSESGFNQPQHF
CDR3 length: 14; clone size: NA; J gene: TRBJ1-5; D gene: NA; V gene: TRBV5-8; CDR3 DNA: TGTGCCAGCAGCTTGGTACAGGGCGGTCAGCCCCAGCATTTT; CDR3 protein: CASSLVQGGQPQHF
CDR3 length: 15; clone size: NA; J gene: TRBJ1-5; D gene: NA; V gene: TRBV7-2; CDR3 DNA: TGTGCCAGCAGCCTCCGACAGGCCGCCAATCAGCCCCAGCATTTT; CDR3 protein: CASSLRQAANQPQHF
CDR3 length: 14; clone size: NA; J gene: TRBJ1-1; D gene: NA; V gene: TRBV11-3; CDR3 DNA: TGTGCCAGCAGCTTAGTCGGGATGAACACTGAAGCTTTCTTT; CDR3 protein: CASSLVGMNTEAFF
CDR3 length: 14; clone size: NA; J gene: TRBJ1-3; D gene: NA; V gene: TRBV2; CDR3 DNA: TGTGCCAGCAGTGAAGCGGAGCTGGGAAACACCATATATTTT; CDR3 protein: CASSEAELGNTIYF
CDR3 length: 16; clone size: NA; J gene: TRBJ2-3; D gene: TRBD2; V gene: TRBV7-9; CDR3 DNA: TGTGCCAGCAGCTTAGGTCTACTAGCGGGGCGGGATACGCAGTATTTT; CDR3 protein: CASSLGLLAGRDTQYF
CDR3 length: 17; clone size: NA; J gene: TRBJ2-2; D gene: TRBD1; V gene: TRBV9; CDR3 DNA: TGTGCCAGCAGCGTAGGCCCGGACAGGGCCCTCACCGGGGAGCTGTTTTTT; CDR3 protein: CASSVGPDRALTGELFF
CDR3 length: 15; clone size: NA; J gene: TRBJ1-1; D gene: NA; V gene: TRBV19; CDR3 DNA: TGTGCCAGTAGTATTGGTCCCCGGTTGAACACTGAAGCTTTCTTT; CDR3 protein: CASSIGPRLNTEAFF
CDR3 length: 18; clone size: NA; J gene: TRBJ1-3; D gene: TRBD1; V gene: TRBV11-2; CDR3 DNA: TGTGCCAGCAGCTTAGGCCAAATCCCTGGGACAGGAATATCCACCATATATTTT; CDR3 protein: CASSLGQIPGTGISTIYF
CDR3 length: 13; clone size: NA; J gene: TRBJ1-2; D gene: NA; V gene: TRBV10-3; CDR3 DNA: TGTGCCATCAGTGAGTCACAGTCTTATGGCTACACCTTC; CDR3 protein: CAISESQSYGYTF
CDR3 length: 15; clone size: NA; J gene: TRBJ1-1; D gene: TRBD1; V gene: TRBV19; CDR3 DNA: TGTGCCAGTAGTATAGATCGAGGGGGCAGCACTGAAGCTTTCTTT; CDR3 protein: CASSIDRGGSTEAFF
CDR3 length: 17; clone size: NA; J gene: TRBJ2-7; D gene: NA; V gene: TRBV11-3; CDR3 DNA: TGTGCCAGCAGCTTAGTTTTCCTAGAGGCGATCTCCTACGAGCAGTACTTC; CDR3 protein: CASSLVFLEAISYEQYF
CDR3 length: 14; clone size: NA; J gene: TRBJ2-3; D gene: TRBD2; V gene: TRBV7-3; CDR3 DNA: TGTGCCAGCAGCTTGACTAGCGGGACAGATACGCAGTATTTT; CDR3 protein: CASSLTSGTDTQYF
CDR3 length: 12; clone size: NA; J gene: TRBJ1-2; D gene: NA; V gene: TRBV3-1/TRBV3-2; CDR3 DNA: TGTGCCAGCAGCCCCAGTGGGGAGGGCTACACCTTC; CDR3 protein: CASSPSGEGYTF
CDR3 length: 16; clone size: few; J gene: TRBJ1-5; D gene: TRBD1; V gene: TRBV18; CDR3 DNA: TGTGCCAGCTCACTCACCGGGACAGGGGGCAAAGAGCCCCAGCATTTT; CDR3 protein: CASSLTGTGGKEPQHF
CDR3 length: 15; clone size: NA; J gene: TRBJ2-5; D gene: NA; V gene: TRBV14; CDR3 DNA: TGTGCCAGCAGCCAAGGGACAGTCACTAAAGAGACCCAGTACTTC; CDR3 protein: CASSQGTVTKETQYF
CDR3 length: 14; clone size: NA; J gene: TRBJ2-7; D gene: NA; V gene: TRBV20-1; CDR3 DNA: TGCAGTGCTAGTTGGAGGGACAGCCTCTACGAGCAGTACTTC; CDR3 protein: CSASWRDSLYEQYF
CDR3 length: 19; clone size: NA; J gene: TRBJ1-4; D gene: NA; V gene: TRBV12-5; CDR3 DNA: TGTGCTAGTGGTTTGGTACGGGAAGGGTGGGTATATCGTTCAGAAAAACTGTTTTTT; CDR3 protein: CASGLVREGWVYRSEKLFF
CDR3 length: 18; clone size: NA; J gene: TRBJ2-3; D gene: NA; V gene: TRBV21-1; CDR3 DNA: TGTGCCAGCACCCCACTAGCGGGAGAAGGAGGACACACAGATACGCAGTATTTT; CDR3 protein: CASTPLAGEGGHTDTQYF
CDR3 length: 15; clone size: NA; J gene: TRBJ1-1; D gene: NA; V gene: TRBV2; CDR3 DNA: TGTGCCAGCAGTGGCCGTCCCACAAGGAACACTGAAGCTTTCTTT; CDR3 protein: CASSGRPTRNTEAFF
CDR3 length: 14; clone size: NA; J gene: TRBJ2-3; D gene: TRBD1; V gene: TRBV15; CDR3 DNA: TGTGCCACCCGTGGACAGGGGGCAGTAGATACGCAGTATTTT; CDR3 protein: CATRGQGAVDTQYF
CDR3 length: 18; clone size: NA; J gene: TRBJ1-6; D gene: TRBD1; V gene: TRBV24-1; CDR3 DNA: TGTGCCACCAGTGATTTGCGGCCGGGACAGGCTTATAATTCACCCCTCCACTTT; CDR3 protein: CATSDLRPGQAYNSPLHF